The clone carrying this T cell receptor beta chain was counted ten times or more. UMIs and a universal primer site were added when TCR cDNA was made by 5'RACE template switching. TCRdb re-analysed the 5' RACE reads in MiXCR, keeping a single row per CDR3 protein. Of about 510,000 distinct CDR3 sequences in the sample, 21% were seen once. The data were taken from a study of T cells after yellow fever vaccination. This clonotype was sampled from a man younger than 30 who received the YFV17D yellow fever vaccine. Source: PBMCs, taken roughly 20 days after the first yellow fever vaccination.

CDR3 in DNA: TGCGCCAGTCGGGATGGCGCTGAAGCTTTCTTT. Protein: CASRDGAEAFF. The genes are TRBV5-1 and TRBJ1-1; no clear D gene. CDR1 and CDR2 from the germline V gene are SGHRS and YFSETQ. The length of the CDR3 is 11 residues. Deletions cut 8 bases from V and 6 bases from J, with 11 bases between.